This T cell receptor beta chain was identified in a study of cytotoxic CD8 clonotypes in ibrutinib-treated CLL. Study at large: Response sampling occurred after a median 12 months of treatment (range 6 to 36).

In this sample, this clone turned up once. Its antigen remains unidentified. Study observations and caveats: Collection times varied between progressing and sustained-remission patients. Clonality went up at ibrutinib response and then declined back toward baseline at progression. Under therapy, public clonotypes either contracted or stayed stable, and they were uncommon.

The V and J ends lost 11 bases and 2 bases respectively, with 13 bases between them. CDR1 SGHNT and CDR2 YENEEA come from the germline V gene. The length of the CDR3 is 13 residues. Using immunoSEQ multiplex PCR, the repertoire was profiled, and TCRdb retains in-frame clones only, with some absent. This sample yields approximately 90,000 clones, of which more than 70% are seen a single time; under 30% belongs to the top ten. The source was PBMCs, collected after 24 months of ibrutinib treatment. The receptor was isolated from a human donor with chronic lymphocytic leukemia. The gene calls are TRBV11-3 and TRBJ2-1; TRBD2 might be the D (6 bases). The CDR3 is CASQSGPYNEQFF. CDR3 DNA: TGTGCCTCACAGAGCGGGCCCTACAATGAGCAGTTCTTC.